The T cell receptor (beta chain) described here comes from a study of blood T cells in healthy people across ages. Study results and limitations: Across the age range, TCR beta diversity per million T cells fell in a roughly linear way.

Samples had at least 6.5 million PBMCs isolated from them. The authors ran a second PCR of about 6 to 12 cycles using a sample-barcoded 5' primer and a J-beta primer mix. Every single cDNA molecule received a tag from a template-switch adaptor with 12 random nucleotides. Each CDR3 protein is one row after TCRdb ran MiXCR on the 5' RACE reads. The sample lists about 1.6 million distinct CDR3 sequences; approximately 32% were seen once. For this clonotype: Its target is not known.

This clonotype was obtained from a woman in her thirties in good health. Source material: blood.

The CDR3 is CASSQTVAGAQYF. As DNA, the CDR3 is TGTGCCAGCAGTCAAACGGTAGCGGGGGCGCAGTATTTT. The V call is TRBV12-3 or TRBV12-4, the J call TRBJ2-3; 9 bases are shared with TRBD2. Trimming removed 5 bases from V and 10 bases from J; junction bases left unmatched: 7. This CDR3 comprises 13 residues.